A single sample gave rise to the 6 T cell receptor beta chains below, sequenced in a study of CD8+CD57+ T cells in acquired aplastic anemia. Whoever was chosen for sequencing had shown CD8+CD57+ cell expansion by flow cytometry. The use of genomic DNA as template underpinned the TCR beta VDJ and CDR3 profiling. TCRdb reanalysed the reads using MiXCR and keeps one entry per CDR3 protein. The sample consists of 200,000 to 300,000 distinct CDR3 sequences, around 82% of them appearing once. The material sequenced was sorted CD4+, CD8+, or CD8+CD57+ T cells (not recorded which) from PBMCs. The receptors here all came from a human donor with aplastic anemia.

The chain recombines TRBV9 with TRBJ2-1; TRBD2 agrees at 11 bases. J lost 11 bases, V lost 3 bases, and 13 bases had no gene match. Germline CDR1 and CDR2: SGDLS and YYNGEE. The CDR3 has 16 amino acids. This CDR3 is CASSDGTSGRDTQQFF. The CDR3 DNA reads TGTGCCAGCAGCGACGGGACTAGCGGAAGAGATACTCAGCAGTTCTTC.

Points on this clonotype: Because it lacks the conserved phenylalanine or tryptophan at the end, this CDR3 is likely a read error. Because the CDR3's place on the DNA is in doubt, the DNA is left out and the CDR3 is given as listed by TCRdb. The V and J genes are TRBV7-2 and TRBJ2-3; the table's D call TRBD1 went unverified against the DNA. Germline V gene data show CDR1 as SGHTA and CDR2 as FQGNSA. A total of 13 residues make up the CDR3, ends included. The chain's CDR3 is CASGLTGGADYGY.

This clonotype was counted only a few times. A read error may produce the germline difference seen at one junction end. The chain uses TRBV7-8 and TRBJ2-3; D is undetermined. Germline V gene sequence: CDR1 SGHVS, CDR2 FQNEAQ. The CDR3 is 13 residues long. The CDR3 nucleotides read TGTGCCAGCGGGGATGGTGCAAAAGATACGGAGTATTTT. The encoded protein is CASGDGAKDTEYF.

The chain carries TRBV11-3 and TRBJ1-2; maybe TRBD1 (6 bases). CDR1 is SGHNT and CDR2 is YENEEA in the germline V gene. Trimming removed 1 base at V and 3 bases at J, with 15 bases between. The CDR3 consists of 16 residues. The CDR3 DNA follows: TGTGCCAGCAGCTTAGGGGACACAGGCTTGGACTATGGCTACACCTTC. This codes for CASSLGDTGLDYGYTF.

To note about this clonotype: The conserved closing phenylalanine or tryptophan is absent in this CDR3, likely reflecting a read error. The DNA is left out, because the CDR3 cannot be placed on it with certainty; the CDR3 is given as TCRdb lists it. V and J are TRBV7-8 and TRBJ2-5; the table's D gene call, TRBD1, was not cross checked with the DNA. The germline CDR1 and CDR2 sequences are SGHVS and FQNEAQ. Termini included, the CDR3 measures 12 amino acids. Here the CDR3 reads CASRGATEAKAL.

Notes on this clonotype: One end of the junction varies from germline; a read error may be responsible. The chain carries TRBV2 and TRBJ2-5; D remains unclear. The length of the CDR3 is 13 residues. Germline-derived CDR1 and CDR2 are SNHLY and FYNNEI. CDR3 amino acids: CATSEPPRETQYF. The CDR3 DNA reads as TGTGCCACCAGTGAACCTCCGAGGGAGACCCAGTACTTC.